The rows below give T cell receptor beta chains drawn from one sample of a study of T cells in Graves' hyperthyroidism and ophthalmopathy. Using its own MiXCR run on the multiplex PCR reads, TCRdb lists one record per CDR3 protein. The data contain roughly 350,000 distinct CDR3 sequences, approximately 14% of them seen just once; the ten biggest clones take up almost 35%. The sample taken for sequencing was blood. The receptor set was obtained from a woman aged 40 to 50 with Graves' ophthalmopathy. The CDR3 runs from the conserved cysteine through the conserved F or W. A D gene is named only where the DNA matches it firmly. Expanded clones get a size class; other rows say once, few or many, or leave the size out.

>15|TRBJ2-7|-|TRBV5-1|many
CASSAGTASFYEQYF
TGCGCCAGCAGCGCCGGGACGGCCAGCTTCTACGAGCAGTACTTC
>15|TRBJ1-6|-|TRBV2|many
CASSEASARGSPLHF
TGTGCCAGCAGTGAAGCGTCAGCCCGGGGTTCACCCCTCCACTTT
>15|TRBJ2-1|TRBD2|TRBV27|many
CASSWGTSGNNEQFF
TGTGCCAGCAGTTGGGGGACTAGCGGGAACAATGAGCAGTTCTTC
>14|TRBJ1-2|-|TRBV6-1|many
CASSEGSAIYGYTF
TGTGCCAGCAGTGAAGGGAGCGCTATTTATGGCTACACCTTC
>12|TRBJ2-1|-|TRBV6-1|-
CASRIQGNEQFF
TGTGCCAGCAGAATACAGGGTAATGAGCAGTTCTTC
>14|TRBJ2-7|TRBD2|TRBV9|many
CASSGGLGSYEQYF
TGTGCCAGCAGCGGGGGACTAGGCTCCTACGAGCAGTACTTC
>12|TRBJ2-1|-|TRBV4-2|few
CASSQDSGEQFF
TGTGCCAGCAGCCAAGATTCGGGTGAGCAGTTCTTC
>13|TRBJ1-1|-|TRBV11-3|many
CASSRRGGTEAFF
TGTGCCAGCAGCCGCAGGGGAGGCACTGAAGCTTTCTTT
>14|TRBJ2-3|-|TRBV20-1|many
CSASYVVGIDTQYF
TGCAGTGCTAGTTACGTAGTTGGAATAGATACGCAGTATTTT
>15|TRBJ1-2|-|TRBV28|many
CASSYPSQGSYGYTF
TGTGCCAGCAGTTACCCCTCACAGGGTTCCTATGGCTACACCTTC
>14|TRBJ2-7|-|TRBV7-9|few
CAGSLHREYDEQYF
TGTGCCGGCAGCTTACACAGGGAGTACGACGAGCAGTACTTC
>13|TRBJ1-1|-|TRBV10-3|many
CAIAFQPGTEAFF
TGTGCCATCGCTTTTCAACCGGGGACTGAAGCTTTCTTT
>14|TRBJ1-1|-|TRBV6-1|many
CASSYKGQPVRAFF
TGTGCCAGCAGTTATAAGGGCCAGCCTGTCAGAGCTTTCTTT
>14|TRBJ1-4|-|TRBV2|many
CASEKDSDNEKLFF
TGTGCCAGCGAAAAGGACAGTGACAATGAAAAACTGTTTTTT
>14|TRBJ2-7|TRBD1|TRBV18|many
CASSPSTGGYEQYF
TGTGCCAGCTCACCATCGACAGGGGGGTACGAGCAGTACTTC
>15|TRBJ2-2|-|TRBV11-2|many
CASSLGPLGVGELFF
TGTGCCAGCAGCTTAGGTCCTCTAGGGGTCGGGGAGCTGTTTTTT
>17|TRBJ2-7|TRBD2|TRBV4-2|few
CASSHPGLEGLNDEQYF
TGTGCCAGCAGCCACCCGGGACTAGAAGGCCTTAATGACGAGCAGTACTTC